This T cell receptor (beta chain) was sequenced during a study of CD8 T cells in Susac syndrome. Random hexamers were used to reverse transcribe roughly 0.5 to 1 ug of RNA. The authors amplified TCR beta CDR3 across 54 Vbeta and 13 Jbeta using immunoSEQ multiplex PCR. Via MiXCR, TCRdb re-called the immunoSEQ multiplex PCR reads, giving one row per CDR3 protein. The sample has roughly 130,000 distinct CDR3 sequences; 85% to 95% are singletons. The germline V gene encodes CDR1 MGHRA and CDR2 YSYEKL. CDR3 length equals 15 residues. Trimming took 8 bases from V and 5 from J; bases not matched to a gene: 5.

This receptor was taken from a human donor with Susac syndrome. This chain links TRBV4-1 with TRBJ2-1; 14 bases map to TRBD2. The sample taken for sequencing was CD8+ T cells from PBMCs. The CDR3 is CASGLAGGVNNEQFF. The CDR3 coding sequence is TGCGCCAGCGGACTAGCGGGGGGAGTCAACAATGAGCAGTTCTTC.